A selection of T cell receptor beta chains follows, all from one sample in a study of cytomegalovirus exposure and HLA in healthy donors. Sequencing was performed with immunoSEQ multiplex PCR; in TCRdb, only in-frame clones are kept and a portion is missing. Here the sample spans some 85,000 clones, about 81% being singletons. The sample taken for sequencing was PBMCs. The receptor set was obtained from a woman aged 50 to 65 in good health and CMV-seronegative. CDR3s include the opening cysteine and the closing phenylalanine or tryptophan. D genes are given only for firm matches. A clone size is listed for some rows: how often the clone was seen (once, few, many), or a class if it is expanded.

TRBJ2-1,TRBV7-9,TRBD1,NA,CASSLRGTGLNEQFF,TGTGCCAGCAGCTTAAGGGGGACAGGGCTCAATGAGCAGTTCTTC
TRBJ2-2,TRBV28,NA,NA,CASSLWPANTGELFF,TGTGCCAGCAGTTTGTGGCCCGCGAACACCGGGGAGCTGTTTTTT
TRBJ1-1,TRBV6-5,NA,NA,CASSYSGLNTEAFF,TGTGCCAGCAGTTACTCGGGCCTGAACACTGAAGCTTTCTTT
TRBJ2-3,TRBV28,NA,NA,CASSAPGTGDTQYF,TGTGCCAGCAGTGCTCCCGGGACTGGAGATACGCAGTATTTT
TRBJ1-4,TRBV2,TRBD1,NA,CASSEGGQGDEKLFF,TGTGCCAGCAGTGAAGGAGGACAGGGGGATGAAAAACTGTTTTTT
TRBJ1-2,TRBV9,NA,NA,CASSVADTNYGYTF,TGTGCCAGCAGCGTGGCTGACACGAACTATGGCTACACCTTC
TRBJ2-1,TRBV5-1,NA,NA,CASSFEALYNEQFF,TGCGCCAGCAGCTTCGAAGCCCTGTACAATGAGCAGTTCTTC
TRBJ1-3,TRBV9,TRBD1,NA,CASSLGQRTDTIYF,TGTGCCAGCAGCCTGGGACAGAGAACGGACACCATATATTTT
TRBJ1-5,TRBV14,TRBD1,NA,CASSQTGVNQPQHF,TGTGCCAGCAGCCAGACAGGGGTTAATCAGCCCCAGCATTTT
TRBJ2-1,TRBV19,TRBD2,NA,CASSRKLAGESYNEQFF,TGTGCCAGTAGTAGGAAACTAGCGGGAGAGTCCTACAATGAGCAGTTCTTC
TRBJ1-1,TRBV7-9,NA,NA,CASSLAEGRSTEAFF,TGTGCCAGCAGCTTAGCTGAGGGGAGGAGCACTGAAGCTTTCTTT
TRBJ2-5,TRBV28,NA,NA,CASNPPGWQETQYF,TGTGCCAGCAATCCCCCCGGGTGGCAAGAGACCCAGTACTTC
TRBJ2-7,TRBV6-4,TRBD2,NA,CASSEPGRAYEQYF,TGTGCCAGCAGTGAACCTGGGAGGGCCTACGAGCAGTACTTC
TRBJ2-1,TRBV4-1,NA,NA,CASSQRGGIADRIRGNEQFF,TGCGCCAGCAGCCAAAGAGGCGGGATTGCGGACAGGATTAGGGGCAATGAGCAGTTCTTC
TRBJ1-1,TRBV7-9,TRBD1,NA,CASSHNRGTDDTEAFF,TGTGCCAGCAGCCACAACAGGGGAACAGACGACACTGAAGCTTTCTTT
TRBJ1-5,TRBV30,NA,NA,CAWSVEGSNQPQHF,TGTGCCTGGAGTGTCGAGGGAAGCAATCAGCCCCAGCATTTT
TRBJ2-5,TRBV5-6,TRBD2,NA,CASSLAGSGNQETQYF,TGTGCCAGCAGCTTGGCCGGCAGCGGGAACCAAGAGACCCAGTACTTC
TRBJ2-1,TRBV27,TRBD2,once,CASSRAYVVVGASGRATYNEQFF,TGTGCCAGCAGCCGAGCTTATGTAGTAGTCGGAGCTAGCGGGAGGGCTACCTACAATGAGCAGTTCTTC
TRBJ1-2,TRBV27,TRBD1,NA,CASSLRGDRGDYGYTF,TGTGCCAGCAGTCTTAGGGGGGACAGGGGGGACTATGGCTACACCTTC
TRBJ1-6,TRBV9,TRBD1,once,CASSAGDRGIPNSPLHF,TGTGCCAGCAGCGCCGGAGACAGGGGAATTCCAAATTCACCCCTCCACTTT
TRBJ2-3,TRBV2,NA,NA,CASSLWTSTDTQYF,TGTGCCAGCAGTCTCTGGACAAGCACAGATACGCAGTATTTT
TRBJ2-6,TRBV5-4,TRBD1,NA,CASSLDRGLGSGANVLTF,TGTGCCAGCAGCTTGGACAGGGGATTGGGCTCTGGGGCCAACGTCCTGACTTTC
TRBJ1-5,TRBV6-1,NA,NA,CASSGDAGAGQPQHF,TGTGCCAGCAGTGGAGATGCAGGGGCTGGTCAGCCCCAGCATTTT
TRBJ2-7,TRBV13,NA,NA,CASSSSEITESYEQYF,TGTGCCAGCAGCTCCTCAGAAATTACAGAATCCTACGAGCAGTACTTC
TRBJ2-7,TRBV13,NA,NA,CASSLGTTYEQYF,TGTGCCAGCAGCCTCGGGACAACCTACGAGCAGTACTTC
TRBJ2-3,TRBV27,NA,NA,CASSLKGDTQYF,TGTGCCAGCAGTTTAAAGGGGGATACGCAGTATTTT
TRBJ2-6,TRBV7-9,NA,NA,CASSPGGLGFSANVLTF,TGTGCCAGCAGCCCTGGGGGACTGGGCTTTTCGGCCAACGTCCTGACTTTC